This T cell receptor (beta chain) comes out of a study of cytomegalovirus exposure and HLA in healthy donors. CDR3 length equals 16 residues. Germline V lookup: CDR1 SQVTM, CDR2 ANQGSEA. In its sample, this clone was seen once. Primers included in the PCR were 60 Vbeta and 13 Jbeta primers. Assay: immunoSEQ multiplex PCR; the TCRdb copy retains only in-frame clones and omits some. This sample has about 98,000 clones, with 60% to 80% found just once. Sequenced input: PBMCs. The V call is TRBV29-1, the J call TRBJ1-5; TRBD1 is a possible D gene (6 bases). This sequence originates from a female donor in good health and CMV-seronegative. The CDR3 sequence: CSDLSRGTYGNQPQHF. For the CDR3, the DNA is TGCAGTGACTTGAGTAGGGGGACCTATGGCAATCAGCCCCAGCATTTT.